Listed here is a single TCR beta chain. The antigen remains unidentified. The data were produced by immunoSEQ multiplex PCR, yet TCRdb's version contains in-frame clones alone and is incomplete. The sample contains more than 80,000 clones, roughly nine tenths of which appear only once. The data originate from a study of OX40 agonist ivuxolimab in advanced cancers. As for the study in general: At 0.01 to 10 mg/kg, ivuxolimab was administered intravenously to patients every 2 weeks.

Study-wide points: Some of the nonresponding patients also showed low levels of normalized T-cell clonal expansion.

The germline V gene has CDR1 SGHTA and CDR2 FQGNSA. The CDR3 has 16 amino acids. Trimming at V came to 5 bases and at J to 8 bases, leaving 7 bases not matched to a gene. J is TRBJ2-3 and V is TRBV7-2, with 16 bases identical to TRBD2. The sequenced sample was CD4+ or CD8+ T cells sorted from blood, obtained in a trial of the OX40 agonist ivuxolimab. This TCR was sampled from an adult with an advanced solid tumor such as melanoma, head and neck, liver or kidney cancer. The CDR3 nucleotides read TGTGCCAGCAGCCCAGGGACTAGCGGGGGGGCCGGTACGCAGTATTTT. It encodes CASSPGTSGGAGTQYF.